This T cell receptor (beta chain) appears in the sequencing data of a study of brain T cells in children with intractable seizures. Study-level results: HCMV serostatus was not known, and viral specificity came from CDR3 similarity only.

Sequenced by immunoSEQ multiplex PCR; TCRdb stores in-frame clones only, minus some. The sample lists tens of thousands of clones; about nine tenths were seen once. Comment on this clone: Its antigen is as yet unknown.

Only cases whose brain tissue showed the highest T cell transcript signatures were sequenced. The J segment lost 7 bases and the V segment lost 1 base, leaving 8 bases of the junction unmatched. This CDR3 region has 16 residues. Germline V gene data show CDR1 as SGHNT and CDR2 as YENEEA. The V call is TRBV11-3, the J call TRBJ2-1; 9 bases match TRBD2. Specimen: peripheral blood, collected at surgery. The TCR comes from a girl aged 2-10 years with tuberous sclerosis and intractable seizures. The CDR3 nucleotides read TGTGCCAGCAGCTTAGTTTCGCGGGGGGGCTGTAATGAGCAGTTCTTC. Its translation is CASSLVSRGGCNEQFF.